This T cell receptor beta chain is from a study of hypomethylating agent response in myelodysplastic syndrome. Libraries were prepared by immunoSEQ multiplex PCR; TCRdb keeps only in-frame clonotypes and omits some of them. This sample has about 3,000 clones; over 75% occur once, and the top ten carry roughly 21%. Specimen: bone marrow, collected before or after starting hypomethylating agent treatment for myelodysplastic syndrome (not recorded which). This TCR came from a human donor with myelodysplastic syndrome.

In DNA form, the CDR3 reads TGTGCCAGCAGCCCCAGGGTGCGGGCAGATACGCAGTATTTT. This sequence encodes CASSPRVRADTQYF. The chain links TRBV9 to TRBJ2-3; D may correspond to TRBD1 or TRBD2 (5 bases each). With 4 bases removed from V and 4 bases from J, the gap between germline ends came to 13 bases. The CDR3 covers 14 residues. CDR1 is SGDLS and CDR2 is YYNGEE in the germline V gene.